The next 20 T cell receptor beta chains were all read from a single sample in a study of spatial heterogeneity in lung cancer. Study results and caveats: Mutation counts in tumors were tracked by counts of expanded intratumoral alpha and beta TCRs.

Time point here: sample taken at primary tumor resection. Which antigens these TCRs recognize remains unknown. From the 5' RACE reads, TCRdb called clonotypes with MiXCR, one entry per CDR3 protein. This table holds over 4,500 distinct CDR3 sequences, roughly 23% found once. Sequencing was performed on lung tumor tissue, taken at surgery. These TCRs come from a male donor with early-stage non-small cell lung cancer.

This clonotype is labeled as medium-sized. The chain has TRBV4-2 and TRBJ1-2; D remains ambiguous. The length of the CDR3 is 15 residues. Trimming removed 4 bases at V and 3 bases at J, with 15 bases between. The germline gives CDR1 LGHNA, CDR2 YNFKEQ. CDR3: CASSLQVGVDYGYTF. The CDR3, as DNA: TGTGCCAGCAGCCTCCAGGTCGGGGTTGACTATGGCTACACCTTC.

This clonotype counts as medium-sized (0.01 to 0.1%). The CDR3 bases are TGTGCCAGCAGCAATAGGACAGGGAACACCGGGGAGCTGTTTTTT. Amino acids: CASSNRTGNTGELFF. The chain employs TRBV21-1 and TRBJ2-2; TRBD1 is the table's D call, not checked against the DNA. TRBV21-1 is assigned pseudogene status. The CDR3 loop spans 15 amino acids.

This clonotype was recorded many times. The chain recombines TRBV2 with TRBJ1-1, with TRBD1 matching 11 bases. The CDR3 extends over 11 amino acids. The germline CDR1 and CDR2 sequences are SNHLY and FYNNEI. Written as DNA, the CDR3 is TGTGCGGGACAGGGGGACACTGAAGCTTTCTTT. It translates to CAGQGDTEAFF. The entire variable domain, with the rest obtained from reference TRBV2 and TRBJ1-1, is as follows: EPEVTQTPSHQVTQMGQEVILRCVPISNHLYFYWYRQILGQKVEFLVSFYNNEISEKSEIFDDQFSVERPDGSNFTLKIRSTKLEDSAMYFCAGQGDTEAFFGQGTRLTVV.

This clonotype was seen at least ten times. The chain is built from TRBV6-6 and TRBJ2-1; the match to TRBD2 covers 12 bases. The CDR3 totals 16 residues. Per the germline V gene, CDR1 is MNHNY and CDR2 is SVGAGI (reference sequence). Germline trimming cut 4 bases from V and 9 bases from J; bases unmatched to any gene: 10. The DNA for the CDR3 is TGTGCCAGCAGTTGGGGACTAGCGGGCCCGGCGGGTGAGCAGTTCTTC. It translates to CASSWGLAGPAGEQFF.

This chain connects TRBV7-2 to TRBJ1-1; D ambiguous. The V and J ends lost 1 base and 5 bases respectively, with 11 bases between them. CDR1 and CDR2 from the germline V gene are SGHTA and FQGNSA. The length of the CDR3 is 14 residues. DNA of the CDR3: TGTGCCAGCAGCTTAGACGTAGGACGAACTGAAGCTTTCTTT. Translating it yields CASSLDVGRTEAFF. The variable domain in full, completed from reference TRBV7-2 and TRBJ1-1, reads GAGVSQSPSNKVTEKGKDVELRCDPISGHTALYWYRQSLGQGLEFLIYFQGNSAPDKSGLPSDRFSAERTGGSVSTLTIQRTQQEDSAVYLCASSLDVGRTEAFFGQGTRLTVV.

The rearrangement links TRBV6-2 or TRBV6-3 to TRBJ1-1; unclear D gene. There are 13 residues in the CDR3. V was cut by 6 bases and J by 1 base, with 9 bases left in between. The germline V gene encodes CDR1 MNHEY and CDR2 SVGEGT. CDR3 amino acids: CASSSTRNTEAFF. CDR3 bases: TGTGCCAGCAGCTCGACACGGAACACTGAAGCTTTCTTT.

This clonotype is medium-sized by share. The rearrangement links TRBV18 to TRBJ2-7; D is undetermined. The CDR3 has 12 amino acids. V lost 3 bases and J lost 4, with 7 bases in between. Germline CDR1 reads KGHSH; CDR2 reads LQKENI. The CDR3 nucleotides are TGTGCCAGCTCACCTGCTAGATACGAGCAGTACTTC. It translates to CASSPARYEQYF.

This clonotype was recorded a few times. V is TRBV18 and J is TRBJ1-1, with D possibly matching TRBD1 (5 bases). The CDR3 consists of 14 residues. Trimming left V 0 bases short and J 1 base short, with 6 bases between. Germline V gene lookup returns CDR1 KGHSH and CDR2 LQKENI. CDR3 sequence: CASSPPGRNTEAFF. The CDR3 DNA reads TGTGCCAGCTCACCACCGGGGCGGAACACTGAAGCTTTCTTT.

The V and J genes are TRBV6-5 and TRBJ2-2; 11 nucleotides align to TRBD2. V was pared by 6 bases and J by 0 bases, with 21 bases of the junction left unmatched. The CDR3 has 22 amino acids. From germline, CDR1 is MNHEY and CDR2 SVGAGI. The CDR3 region has the DNA TGTGCCAGCAGGATCCACCTCCCTCGACTAGCGGGAAGTGGACCGAACACCGGGGAGCTGTTTTTT. Protein sequence: CASRIHLPRLAGSGPNTGELFF.

In this sample, this clonotype turned up many times. The chain carries TRBV3-1 and TRBJ2-7; the match to TRBD2 covers 9 bases. The V segment lost 4 bases and the J segment 0 bases; nucleotides outside the gene matches: 1. The length of the CDR3 is 14 residues. Germline assignment: CDR1 LGHDT and CDR2 YNNKEL (reference sequence). In DNA form, the CDR3 reads TGTGCCAGCAGCCGGACTAGCGCCTCCTACGAGCAGTACTTC. This codes for CASSRTSASYEQYF.

In its sample, this clonotype ranks as medium-sized (0.01 to 0.1%). The genes are TRBV11-2 and TRBJ2-1, with D possibly TRBD1 on 6 matching bases. The CDR3 covers 11 residues. Germline V gene sequence: CDR1 SGHAT, CDR2 FQNNGV. With 5 bases removed from V and 12 bases from J, the gap between germline ends came to 11 bases. DNA for the CDR3: TGTGCCAGCAGCAAGGGACAAGGGCAGTTCTTC. It yields the protein CASSKGQGQFF.

This clonotype was counted at least ten times. CDR3 nucleotides: TGTGCCAGCAGCTTAGCAGGGGTAGCGGGGATCCAAGAGACCCAGTACTTC. It encodes CASSLAGVAGIQETQYF. The rearrangement links TRBV7-6 to TRBJ2-5, with TRBD2 identical over 8 bases. V shed 0 bases and J 1 base; nucleotides not matched to a gene: 7. The CDR3 contains 17 residues. CDR1 SGHVS and CDR2 FNYEAQ come from the germline V gene.

This clonotype showed up many times. V gene TRBV5-6 combines with J gene TRBJ1-5; D gene uncertain. The CDR3 loop spans 15 amino acids. V lost 2 bases and J 5 bases, leaving 14 bases between the germline ends. Germline assignment: CDR1 SGHDT and CDR2 YYEEEE. The CDR3 nucleotides are TGTGCCAGCAGCTTAACTGGGGAATTGTATCAGCCCCAGCATTTT. Translating it yields CASSLTGELYQPQHF.

The table lists this clonotype with many counts. The CDR3 spells CSVEDWVSSGSDTQYF. The CDR3 bases are TGCAGCGTTGAAGATTGGGTATCCAGTGGGTCAGATACGCAGTATTTT. The V and J genes are TRBV29-1 and TRBJ2-3, with D uncertain. The V gene's germline CDR1 is SQVTM and CDR2 ANQGSEA. V lost 0 bases and J 4 bases, leaving 17 bases between the germline ends. This CDR3 comprises 16 residues.

This clonotype was recorded at least ten times. V usage is TRBV6-2 or TRBV6-3 and J usage is TRBJ1-1, with 8 bases identical to TRBD1. The germline V gene encodes CDR1 MNHEY and CDR2 SVGEGT. V was clipped by 2 bases and J by 1 base; unmatched bases: 18. The CDR3 length is 20 residues. In nucleotides, the CDR3 is TGTGCCAGCAGTTACCGGAAACCTGGACAGGGAGGAGTGAGGAACACTGAAGCTTTCTTT. This gives the protein CASSYRKPGQGGVRNTEAFF.

This clonotype was seen only a few times. The chain is built from TRBV27 and TRBJ2-3; 7 bases line up with TRBD2. The CDR3 is made up of 15 amino acids. The germline V gene has CDR1 MNHEY and CDR2 SMNVEV (reference sequence). V dropped 6 bases and J dropped 6; count of bases not matched to a gene: 12. The CDR3: CASSRLALSWDTQYF. The CDR3, as DNA: TGTGCCAGCAGCAGACTAGCTTTGTCGTGGGATACGCAGTATTTT.

The gene calls are TRBV29-1 and TRBJ1-2, with TRBD1 matching 10 bases. Germline V CDR1 and CDR2: SQVTM, ANQGSEA. Germline trimming cut 6 bases from V and 8 bases from J; bases unmatched to any gene: 9. This CDR3 is built from 13 residues. The CDR3 DNA reads TGCAGCGTCGGTGACAGGGGGCTAGCGGGCTACACCTTC. It codes for CSVGDRGLAGYTF.

This clonotype occurred a few times. The J gene is TRBJ1-4, the V gene TRBV4-3; TRBD1 is a possible D gene (6 bases). Germline CDR1 LGHNA, CDR2 YSLEER. This CDR3 has 16 amino acids. V was shortened by 1 base and J by 8 bases, with 17 bases between the two germline ends. Written as DNA, the CDR3 is TGCGCCAGCAGCCAAGCAGGGGCCACAATCGGGGAAAAACTGTTTTTT. Translated, it gives CASSQAGATIGEKLFF.

This clonotype was observed once. The chain combines TRBV29-1 with TRBJ2-7; D not resolved. Trimming pared 4 bases from V and 6 bases from J, leaving 22 bases between. CDR1 SQVTM and CDR2 ANQGSEA come from the germline V gene. This CDR3 is built from 15 residues. DNA of the CDR3: TGCAGCGTTGTGCCGAACACCCAGGACCTTAGCGAGCAGTACTTC. It specifies CSVVPNTQDLSEQYF.

The CDR3 DNA is TGTGCCAGCGGACAGGGGGTCTACGAGCAGTACTTC. Encoded protein: CASGQGVYEQYF. V is TRBV6-1 and J is TRBJ2-7; the match to TRBD1 covers 10 bases. Trimming at V came to 8 bases and at J to 3 bases, leaving 1 base not matched to a gene. Germline V gene lookup returns CDR1 MNHNS and CDR2 SASEGT. The CDR3 has 12 residues.